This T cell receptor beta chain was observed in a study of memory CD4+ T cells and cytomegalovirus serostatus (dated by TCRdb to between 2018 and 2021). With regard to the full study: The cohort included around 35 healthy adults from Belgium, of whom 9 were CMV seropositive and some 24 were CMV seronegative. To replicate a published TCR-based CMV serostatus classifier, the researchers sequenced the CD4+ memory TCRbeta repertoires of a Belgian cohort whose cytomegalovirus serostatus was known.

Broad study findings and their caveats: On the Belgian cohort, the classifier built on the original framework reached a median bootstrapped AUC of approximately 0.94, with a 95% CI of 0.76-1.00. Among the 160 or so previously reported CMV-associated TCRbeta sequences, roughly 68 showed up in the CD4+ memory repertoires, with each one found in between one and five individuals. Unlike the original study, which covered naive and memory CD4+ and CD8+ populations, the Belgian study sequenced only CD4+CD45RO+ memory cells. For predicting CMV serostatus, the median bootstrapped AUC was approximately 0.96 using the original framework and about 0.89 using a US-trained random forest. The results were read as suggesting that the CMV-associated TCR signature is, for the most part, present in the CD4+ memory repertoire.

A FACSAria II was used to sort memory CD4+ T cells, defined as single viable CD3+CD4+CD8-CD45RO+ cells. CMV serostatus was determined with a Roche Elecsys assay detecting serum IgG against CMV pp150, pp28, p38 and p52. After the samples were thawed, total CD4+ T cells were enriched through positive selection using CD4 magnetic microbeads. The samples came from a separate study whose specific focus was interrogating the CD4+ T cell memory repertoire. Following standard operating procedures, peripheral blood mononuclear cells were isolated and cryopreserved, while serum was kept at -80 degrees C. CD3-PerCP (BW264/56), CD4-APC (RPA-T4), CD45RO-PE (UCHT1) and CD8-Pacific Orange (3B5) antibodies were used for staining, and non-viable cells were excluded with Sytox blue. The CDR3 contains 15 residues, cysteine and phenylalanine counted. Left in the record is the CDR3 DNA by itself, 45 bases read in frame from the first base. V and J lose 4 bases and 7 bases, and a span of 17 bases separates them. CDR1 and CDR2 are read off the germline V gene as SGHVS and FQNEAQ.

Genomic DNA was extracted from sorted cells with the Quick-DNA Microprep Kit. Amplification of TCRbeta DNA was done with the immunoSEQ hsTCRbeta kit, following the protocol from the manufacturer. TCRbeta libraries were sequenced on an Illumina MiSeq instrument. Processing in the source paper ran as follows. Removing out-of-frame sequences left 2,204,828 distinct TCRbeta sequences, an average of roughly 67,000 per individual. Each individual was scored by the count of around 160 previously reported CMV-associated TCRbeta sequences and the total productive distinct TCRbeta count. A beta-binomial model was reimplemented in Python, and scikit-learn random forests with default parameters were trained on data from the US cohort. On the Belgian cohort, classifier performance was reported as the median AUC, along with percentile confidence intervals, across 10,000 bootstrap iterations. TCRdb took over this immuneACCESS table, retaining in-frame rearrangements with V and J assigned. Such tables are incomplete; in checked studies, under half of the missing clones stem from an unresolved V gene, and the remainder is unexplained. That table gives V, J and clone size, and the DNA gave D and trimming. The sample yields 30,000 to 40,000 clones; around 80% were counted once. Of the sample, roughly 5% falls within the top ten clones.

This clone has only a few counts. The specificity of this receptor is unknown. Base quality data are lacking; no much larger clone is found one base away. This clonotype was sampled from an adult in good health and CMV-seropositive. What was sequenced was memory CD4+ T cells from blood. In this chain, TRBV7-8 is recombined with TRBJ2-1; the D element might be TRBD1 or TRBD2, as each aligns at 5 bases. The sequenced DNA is TGTGCCAGCAGCTCACGGGGCGGAGTTAGGAATGAGCAGTTCTTC. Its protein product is CASSSRGGVRNEQFF.